Listed below are T cell receptor beta chains from one sample, sequenced in a study of OX40 agonist ivuxolimab in advanced cancers. Data came from immunoSEQ multiplex PCR; TCRdb stores just in-frame clones and leaves some out. The table has 25,000 to 40,000 clones, 81% seen once. The sequences come from CD4+ or CD8+ T cells sorted from blood, collected in a trial of the OX40 agonist ivuxolimab. The origin of the receptors is an adult with an advanced solid tumor such as melanoma, head and neck, liver or kidney cancer. Both conserved end residues are part of each CDR3. D genes are given only for firm matches. Rows may omit the clone size; those that give it use once, few, many or a size class.

clone size: -; D gene: -; J gene: TRBJ2-7; V gene: TRBV21-1; CDR3 protein: CAGLYEQYF; CDR3 DNA: TGTGCCGGCCTTTACGAGCAGTACTTC
clone size: -; D gene: TRBD2; J gene: TRBJ2-4; V gene: TRBV18; CDR3 protein: CASSPGGDGQYF; CDR3 DNA: TGTGCCAGCTCACCGGGGGGGGACGGACAGTACTTC
clone size: -; D gene: -; J gene: TRBJ1-5; V gene: TRBV10-3; CDR3 protein: CAIGGAGNQPQHF; CDR3 DNA: TGTGCCATCGGGGGGGCGGGCAATCAGCCCCAGCATTTT
clone size: once; D gene: -; J gene: TRBJ1-2; V gene: TRBV7-9; CDR3 protein: CASSFGDTYGYTF; CDR3 DNA: TGTGCCAGCAGCTTCGGGGACACCTATGGCTACACCTTC
clone size: -; D gene: -; J gene: TRBJ1-1; V gene: TRBV6-6; CDR3 protein: CAGQDTGFEAFF; CDR3 DNA: TGTGCCGGTCAGGACACCGGCTTTGAAGCTTTCTTT
clone size: -; D gene: -; J gene: TRBJ1-4; V gene: TRBV7-9; CDR3 protein: CASSLGLGRNEKLFF; CDR3 DNA: TGTGCCAGCAGCTTAGGATTGGGAAGAAATGAAAAACTGTTTTTT
clone size: once; D gene: -; J gene: TRBJ2-1; V gene: TRBV7-6; CDR3 protein: CASSLLVGSPNEQFF; CDR3 DNA: TGTGCCAGCAGCTTATTGGTGGGGTCGCCAAATGAGCAGTTCTTC
clone size: -; D gene: TRBD2; J gene: TRBJ2-6; V gene: TRBV5-5; CDR3 protein: CASSLGLAGYSGANVLTF; CDR3 DNA: TGTGCCAGCAGCTTGGGGCTAGCGGGTTACTCTGGGGCCAACGTCCTGACTTTC
clone size: -; D gene: -; J gene: TRBJ1-2; V gene: TRBV15; CDR3 protein: CATSLITTGNYGYTF; CDR3 DNA: TGTGCCACCAGCCTAATAACCACGGGTAACTATGGCTACACCTTC
clone size: once; D gene: -; J gene: TRBJ2-5; V gene: TRBV7-2; CDR3 protein: CASSLRRGAKETQYF; CDR3 DNA: TGTGCCAGCAGCTTAAGGCGCGGGGCAAAGGAGACCCAGTACTTC
clone size: once; D gene: -; J gene: TRBJ2-7; V gene: TRBV5-1; CDR3 protein: CASSLGQGNDEQYF; CDR3 DNA: TGCGCCAGCAGCTTGGGTCAGGGGAACGACGAGCAGTACTTC
clone size: -; D gene: TRBD2; J gene: TRBJ2-3; V gene: TRBV7-6; CDR3 protein: CASSILAGGTDTQYF; CDR3 DNA: TGTGCCAGCAGCATACTAGCGGGGGGCACAGATACGCAGTATTTT
clone size: -; D gene: -; J gene: TRBJ2-1; V gene: TRBV6-6; CDR3 protein: CASSFQGYNEQFF; CDR3 DNA: TGTGCCAGCAGTTTCCAGGGTTACAATGAGCAGTTCTTC
clone size: -; D gene: -; J gene: TRBJ2-1; V gene: TRBV4-2; CDR3 protein: CASSQVSRGEQFF; CDR3 DNA: TGTGCCAGCAGCCAAGTCTCAAGGGGTGAGCAGTTCTTC
clone size: -; D gene: -; J gene: TRBJ2-5; V gene: TRBV2; CDR3 protein: CASSERETQYF; CDR3 DNA: TGTGCCAGCAGTGAAAGGGAGACCCAGTACTTC
clone size: -; D gene: -; J gene: TRBJ2-2; V gene: TRBV5-4; CDR3 protein: CASSPLSGDTGELFF; CDR3 DNA: TGTGCCAGCAGCCCATTATCAGGGGACACCGGGGAGCTGTTTTTT